A single sample gave rise to the 25 T cell receptor beta chains below, sequenced in a study of T cell clonotyping in hematopoietic cell transplantation. Sequencing was performed with immunoSEQ multiplex PCR; in TCRdb, only in-frame clones are kept and a portion is missing. In the table there are roughly 30,000 clones, about 90% of which are singletons. The sequences come from PBMCs, collected 100 days after allogeneic stem cell transplant. The receptors originated from a female patient aged 45-60 years who had an allogeneic stem cell transplant from a related donor, so the T cells may come from the graft donor. Some clones in this sample may be carry-over from other donors' samples.

The gene calls are TRBV19 and TRBJ2-3; 11 bases line up with TRBD1. The CDR3 runs 16 residues. V was pared by 5 bases and J by 3 bases, with 7 bases of the junction left unmatched. Germline V gene lookup returns CDR1 LNHDA and CDR2 SQIVND (reference sequence). The CDR3 spells CASSLWTGGRTDTQYF. The CDR3 bases are TGTGCCAGTAGTCTTTGGACAGGGGGCAGGACAGATACGCAGTATTTT.

V usage is TRBV30 and J usage is TRBJ1-5; no clear D. The V and J ends lost 1 base and 9 bases respectively, with 13 bases between them. Germline V gives CDR1 GTSNPN, CDR2 SVGIG (reference sequence). The CDR3 has 13 amino acids. CDR3 sequence: CAWSGAPGTPQHF. The CDR3 region has the DNA TGTGCCTGGAGTGGGGCCCCGGGAACGCCCCAGCATTTT.

CDR3 protein: CASSLIRGPGTEAFF. CDR3 coding DNA: TGTGCCAGCAGCTTGATAAGGGGACCGGGCACTGAAGCTTTCTTT. J is TRBJ1-1 and V is TRBV5-5; weak D call: TRBD1 (5 bases). Germline CDR1 reads SGHKS; CDR2 reads YYEKEE (reference sequence). The CDR3 extends over 15 amino acids. Trimming pared 1 base from V and 4 bases from J, leaving 14 bases between. The full variable domain, completed using reference TRBV5-5 and TRBJ1-1, is DAGVTQSPTHLIKTRGQQVTLRCSPISGHKSVSWYQQVLGQGPQFIFQYYEKEERGRGNFPDRFSARQFPNYSSELNVNALLLGDSALYLCASSLIRGPGTEAFFGQGTRLTVV.

The chain couples TRBV6-5 to TRBJ2-1; D might be TRBD2 (6 bases). Trimming took 5 bases from V and 5 from J, leaving 13 bases between them. CDR3 length: 14 amino acids. Germline CDR1 and CDR2: MNHEY and SVGAGI. For the CDR3, the DNA is TGTGCCAGCAGTACTTTAGCGGATCACAATGAGCAGTTCTTC. Translated: CASSTLADHNEQFF.

The chain combines TRBV5-8 with TRBJ1-2; D unclear. Trimming removed 3 bases from V and 4 bases from J, with 7 bases in between. Germline assignment: CDR1 SGHTS and CDR2 YDEGEE. CDR3 size: 12 residues. CDR3 region: CASSSYFYGYTF. The CDR3 bases are TGTGCCAGCAGCTCGTATTTCTATGGCTACACCTTC.

The table lists this clone with a count of one. The chain recombines TRBV27 with TRBJ1-1; perhaps TRBD1 as D (5 bases). V lost 3 bases and J 0 bases, leaving 8 bases between the germline ends. Per the germline V gene, CDR1 is MNHEY and CDR2 is SMNVEV (reference sequence). The CDR3 is 14 residues long. CDR3 sequence reads: CASSFQGLNTEAFF. Written as DNA, the CDR3 is TGTGCCAGCAGTTTTCAGGGTCTGAACACTGAAGCTTTCTTT.

The chain joins TRBV20-1 to TRBJ2-5, with no clear D. The CDR3 consists of 9 residues. CDR1 and CDR2 (germline): DFQATT, SNEGSKA (reference sequence). V lost 3 bases to trimming and J lost 9 bases, with 5 bases between them. The CDR3, as DNA: TGCAGTGCTAGTGGGGCCCAGTACTTC. As protein: CSASGAQYF.

This clone occurred a few times. The V and J genes are TRBV6-1 and TRBJ2-1; TRBD1 matches 8 bases. J was trimmed by 8 bases and V by 6 bases; bases with no gene match: 6. Germline lookup yields CDR1 MNHNS and CDR2 SASEGT. The length of the CDR3 is 13 residues. CDR3 coding DNA: TGTGCCAGCAGGGACAGGGTTAACGATGAGCAGTTCTTC. Residues: CASRDRVNDEQFF.

This clone came up once. V gene TRBV6-5 combines with J gene TRBJ2-1; 8 nucleotides align to TRBD1. This CDR3 region has 16 residues. J lost 7 bases, V lost 0 bases, and 8 bases had no gene match. The germline CDR1 and CDR2 sequences are MNHEY and SVGAGI. The CDR3 DNA sequence: TGTGCCAGCAGTTACTCGAAGGCAGGGGGCAGGAATGAGCAGTTCTTC. Translated: CASSYSKAGGRNEQFF.

This chain joins TRBV19 and TRBJ1-5, with 8 positions matching TRBD1. Germline V CDR1 and CDR2: LNHDA, SQIVND (reference sequence). CDR3 length: 17 residues. Unmatched junction bases numbered 19, after V lost 10 bases and J lost 5 bases. The CDR3 DNA is TGTGCCACTTATACGGGACAGGAGGTCGACCTGGATCAGCCCCAGCATTTT. It is translated as CATYTGQEVDLDQPQHF.

By sample fraction, this clone is medium-sized (0.01 to 0.1%). The V gene is TRBV7-6, the J gene TRBJ2-7; D is perhaps TRBD1 (6 bases). V dropped 5 bases and J dropped 5 bases, with 7 bases sitting between them. This CDR3 comprises 11 residues. Looked up from germline, CDR1 is SGHVS and CDR2 is FNYEAQ. The CDR3 region is CASSGGHEQYF. The CDR3 DNA sequence: TGTGCCAGCAGCGGGGGCCACGAGCAGTACTTC.

The chain uses TRBV7-2 and TRBJ2-7; possibly TRBD1 for D (6 bases). V gave up 2 bases and J gave up 3 bases, with 17 bases separating them. CDR1 and CDR2 (germline): SGHTA, FQGNSA. There are 16 residues in the CDR3. CDR3 sequence: CASSLQWTDSSYEQYF. As DNA, the CDR3 is TGTGCCAGCAGCTTACAATGGACAGATTCAAGCTACGAGCAGTACTTC.

This chain connects TRBV29-1 to TRBJ2-7, with D tentatively TRBD1 or TRBD2 (5 bases each). CDR1 and CDR2 from the germline V gene are SQVTM and ANQGSEA. Between the trimmed V and J ends, which lost 5 bases and 3 bases, there was a span of 14 bases. The CDR3 totals 13 residues. For the CDR3, the DNA is TGCAGCGTTACCGGGACGGATTTCTACGAGCAGTACTTC. It specifies CSVTGTDFYEQYF.

The V gene is TRBV5-1, the J gene TRBJ2-2; 8 bases are shared with TRBD1. The V gene's germline CDR1 is SGHRS and CDR2 YFSETQ. CDR3 size: 12 residues. J was trimmed by 13 bases and V by 3 bases; bases with no gene match: 5. CDR3 residues: CASSWGQEGLFF. The CDR3 DNA is TGCGCCAGCAGCTGGGGACAGGAAGGGCTGTTTTTT.

The chain recombines TRBV28 with TRBJ2-7, with D tentatively TRBD2 (5 bases). The germline V gene encodes CDR1 MDHEN and CDR2 SYDVKM. V lost 3 bases, J lost 2 bases, and 17 bases lay in between. The CDR3 has 16 residues. CDR3 region: CASSFGEGAPTYEQYF. The CDR3 DNA follows: TGTGCCAGCAGTTTCGGGGAAGGAGCCCCCACCTACGAGCAGTACTTC.

The chain combines TRBV27 with TRBJ1-1, with D maybe TRBD1 (5 bases). Germline CDR1 is MNHEY and CDR2 is SMNVEV (reference sequence). Between the trimmed V and J ends, which lost 0 bases and 4 bases, there was a span of 12 bases. The CDR3 sequence is 15 residues long. CDR3 region: CASSLSSRGGTEAFF. CDR3 bases: TGTGCCAGCAGTTTATCCTCTCGGGGGGGCACTGAAGCTTTCTTT.

The rearrangement links TRBV11-2 to TRBJ2-1, with D hard to call. CDR1 is SGHAT, CDR2 FQNNGV, per germline. Between the trimmed V and J ends, which lost 0 bases and 8 bases, there was a span of 14 bases. This CDR3 is 15 amino acids long. The DNA for the CDR3 is TGTGCCAGCAGCTTAGAACTCCGACCCTGGGATGAGCAGTTCTTC. Amino acids: CASSLELRPWDEQFF. Drawing the rest from reference TRBV11-2 and TRBJ2-1, the complete variable domain is EAGVAQSPRYKIIEKRQSVAFWCNPISGHATLYWYQQILGQGPKLLIQFQNNGVVDDSQLPKDRFSAERLKGVDSTLKIQPAKLEDSAVYLCASSLELRPWDEQFFGPGTRLTVL.

V usage is TRBV6-1 and J usage is TRBJ1-2; D may be TRBD1 (5 bases). CDR1 MNHNS and CDR2 SASEGT come from the germline V gene. V lost 2 bases to trimming and J lost 6 bases, with 16 bases between them. There are 15 residues in the CDR3. The CDR3, as DNA: TGTGCCAGCAGTGAATCCGTGGGGCTAGAAGATGGCTACACCTTC. Encoded protein: CASSESVGLEDGYTF.

The rearrangement joins TRBV9 to TRBJ2-3, with unresolved D. The CDR3 runs to 14 residues. Trimming shortened V by 0 bases and J by 2 bases, and 7 bases separated the two germline ends. CDR1 is SGDLS, CDR2 YYNGEE, per germline. In DNA form, the CDR3 reads TGTGCCAGCAGCGTAGTGCTGTCCACAGATACGCAGTATTTT. It translates to CASSVVLSTDTQYF.

The chain joins TRBV5-6 to TRBJ2-5; D is perhaps TRBD1 (6 bases). The germline CDR1 and CDR2 sequences are SGHDT and YYEEEE. The CDR3 length is 13 residues. Trimming stripped 4 bases from V and 1 base from J, with 8 bases between. The CDR3 region has the DNA TGTGCCAGCAGCCCGGACAGCCAAGAGACCCAGTACTTC. Protein: CASSPDSQETQYF.

The chain uses TRBV29-1 and TRBJ1-1; D is possibly TRBD1 (5 bases). The CDR3 contains 13 residues. Germline V gene lookup returns CDR1 SQVTM and CDR2 ANQGSEA. With 3 bases removed from V and 0 bases from J, the gap between germline ends came to 8 bases. The CDR3 reads CSVELQVNTEAFF. The CDR3 nucleotides are TGCAGCGTTGAGTTACAGGTGAACACTGAAGCTTTCTTT.

The gene calls are TRBV5-1 and TRBJ1-1; D gene unclear. This CDR3 has 15 residues. CDR1 and CDR2 (germline): SGHRS, YFSETQ. Trimming shortened V by 4 bases and J by 3 bases, and 16 bases separated the two germline ends. CDR3 region: CASSPPGVMDTEAFF. CDR3 nucleotides: TGCGCCAGCAGCCCCCCCGGGGTGATGGACACTGAAGCTTTCTTT.

The chain employs TRBV19 and TRBJ2-3; possibly TRBD1 or TRBD2 for D (6 bases each). The CDR3 contains 15 residues. V lost 1 base to trimming and J lost 2 bases, with 10 bases between them. Germline assignment: CDR1 LNHDA and CDR2 SQIVND (reference sequence). The CDR3 nucleotides are TGTGCCAGTAGTATAGCGGGGGCCCTCACAGATACGCAGTATTTT. It yields the protein CASSIAGALTDTQYF.

V gene TRBV19 combines with J gene TRBJ1-6, with D possibly TRBD1 on 6 matching bases. The CDR3 sequence is 15 residues long. Germline V CDR1 and CDR2: LNHDA, SQIVND (reference sequence). The CDR3 DNA follows: TGTGTCTCCGGTCGGGGGGGCGTTGGTAATTCACCCCTCCACTTT. Encoded protein: CVSGRGGVGNSPLHF.

The chain uses TRBV6-5 and TRBJ2-7; the D is unclear. The V and J ends lost 4 bases and 3 bases respectively, with 16 bases between them. This CDR3 spans 15 amino acids. Germline-derived CDR1 and CDR2 are MNHEY and SVGAGI. This chain's CDR3 is CASSSHGLDHYEQYF. Written as DNA, the CDR3 is TGTGCCAGCAGTTCTCACGGGTTGGATCACTACGAGCAGTACTTC.